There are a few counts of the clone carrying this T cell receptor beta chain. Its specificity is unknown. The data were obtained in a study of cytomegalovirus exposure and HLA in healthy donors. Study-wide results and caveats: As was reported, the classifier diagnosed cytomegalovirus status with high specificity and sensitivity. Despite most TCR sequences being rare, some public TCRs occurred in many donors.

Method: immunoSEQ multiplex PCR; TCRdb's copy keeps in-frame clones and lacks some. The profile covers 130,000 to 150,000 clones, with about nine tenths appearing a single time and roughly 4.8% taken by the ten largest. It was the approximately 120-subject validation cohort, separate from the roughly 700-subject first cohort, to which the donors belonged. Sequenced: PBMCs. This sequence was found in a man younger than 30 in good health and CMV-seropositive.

The CDR3 region is CASSSGENYGYTF. The CDR3 nucleotides read TGTGCCAGCAGCTCAGGGGAGAACTATGGCTACACCTTC. V and J are TRBV7-9 and TRBJ1-2, with D perhaps matching TRBD1 (6 bases). V was trimmed by 4 bases and J by 2 bases, leaving 8 bases between them. From germline, CDR1 is SEHNR and CDR2 FQNEAQ (reference sequence). This CDR3 has 13 amino acids.